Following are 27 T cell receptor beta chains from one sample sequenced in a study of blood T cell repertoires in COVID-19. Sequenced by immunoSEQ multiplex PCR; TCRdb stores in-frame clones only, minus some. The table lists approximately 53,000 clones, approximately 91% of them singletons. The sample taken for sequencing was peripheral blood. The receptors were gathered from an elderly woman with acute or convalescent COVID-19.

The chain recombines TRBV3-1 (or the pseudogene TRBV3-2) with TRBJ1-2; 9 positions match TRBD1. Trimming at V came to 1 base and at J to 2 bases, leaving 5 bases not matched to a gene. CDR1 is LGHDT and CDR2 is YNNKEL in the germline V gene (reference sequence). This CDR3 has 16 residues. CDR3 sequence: CASSQVGTGLNYGYTF. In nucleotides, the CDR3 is TGTGCCAGCAGCCAAGTCGGGACAGGGTTGAACTATGGCTACACCTTC.

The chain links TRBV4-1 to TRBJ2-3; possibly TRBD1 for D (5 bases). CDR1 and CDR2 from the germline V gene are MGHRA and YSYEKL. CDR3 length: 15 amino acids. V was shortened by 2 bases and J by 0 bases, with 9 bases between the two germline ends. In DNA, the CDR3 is TGCGCCAGCAGCCAACAGGGCAAGAGCACAGATACGCAGTATTTT. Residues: CASSQQGKSTDTQYF.

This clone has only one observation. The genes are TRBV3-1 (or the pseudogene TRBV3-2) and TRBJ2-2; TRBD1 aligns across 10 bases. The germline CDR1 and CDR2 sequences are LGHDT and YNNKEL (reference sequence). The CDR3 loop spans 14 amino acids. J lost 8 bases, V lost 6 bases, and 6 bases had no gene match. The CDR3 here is CASRSDRGLGELFF. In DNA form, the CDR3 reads TGTGCCAGCAGAAGCGACAGGGGGCTTGGGGAGCTGTTTTTT.

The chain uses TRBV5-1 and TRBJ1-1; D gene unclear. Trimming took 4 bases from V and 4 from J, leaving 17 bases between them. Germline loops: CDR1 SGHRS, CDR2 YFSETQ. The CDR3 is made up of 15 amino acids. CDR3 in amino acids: CASSPTRVGSTEAFF. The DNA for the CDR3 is TGCGCCAGCAGCCCTACCCGGGTTGGGTCCACTGAAGCTTTCTTT.

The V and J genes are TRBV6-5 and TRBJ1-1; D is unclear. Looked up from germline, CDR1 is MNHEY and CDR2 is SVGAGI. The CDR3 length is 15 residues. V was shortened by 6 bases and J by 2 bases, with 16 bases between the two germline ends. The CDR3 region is CASSLSSQLNTEAFF. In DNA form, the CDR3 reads TGTGCCAGCAGCTTGAGTTCACAGCTAAACACTGAAGCTTTCTTT.

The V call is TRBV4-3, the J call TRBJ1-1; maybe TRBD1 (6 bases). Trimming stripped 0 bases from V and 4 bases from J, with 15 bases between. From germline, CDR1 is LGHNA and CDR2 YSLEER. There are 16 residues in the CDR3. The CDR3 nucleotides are TGCGCCAGCAGCCAAGACTTAACAGGGTGGGGCACTGAAGCTTTCTTT. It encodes CASSQDLTGWGTEAFF.

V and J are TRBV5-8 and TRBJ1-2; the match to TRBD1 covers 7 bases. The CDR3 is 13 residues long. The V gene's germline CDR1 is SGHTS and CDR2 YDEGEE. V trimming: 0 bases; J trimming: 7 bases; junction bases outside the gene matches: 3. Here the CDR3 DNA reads TGTGCCAGCAGCTTGGAGGGGGCGCGTGGCTACACCTTC. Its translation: CASSLEGARGYTF.

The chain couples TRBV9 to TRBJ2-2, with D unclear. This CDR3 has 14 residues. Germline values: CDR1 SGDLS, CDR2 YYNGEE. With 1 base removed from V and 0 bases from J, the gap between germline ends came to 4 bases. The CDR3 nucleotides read TGTGCCAGCAGCGTAAACTCGAACACCGGGGAGCTGTTTTTT. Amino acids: CASSVNSNTGELFF.

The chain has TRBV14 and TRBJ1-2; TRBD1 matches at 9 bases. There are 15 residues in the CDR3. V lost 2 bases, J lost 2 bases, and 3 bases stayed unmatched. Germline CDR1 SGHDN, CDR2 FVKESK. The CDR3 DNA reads TGTGCCAGCAGCCAAAGGGACAGGGCCAACTATGGCTACACCTTC. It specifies CASSQRDRANYGYTF. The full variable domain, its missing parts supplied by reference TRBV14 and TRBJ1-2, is EAGVTQFPSHSVIEKGQTVTLRCDPISGHDNLYWYRRVMGKEIKFLLHFVKESKQDESGMPNNRFLAERTGGTYSTLKVQPAELEDSGVYFCASSQRDRANYGYTFGSGTRLTVV.

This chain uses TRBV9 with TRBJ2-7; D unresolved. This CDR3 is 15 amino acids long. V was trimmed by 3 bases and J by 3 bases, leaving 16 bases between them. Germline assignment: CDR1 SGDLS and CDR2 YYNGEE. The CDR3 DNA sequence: TGTGCCAGCAGCGATTCGCCACAGCTACACTACGAGCAGTACTTC. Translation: CASSDSPQLHYEQYF.

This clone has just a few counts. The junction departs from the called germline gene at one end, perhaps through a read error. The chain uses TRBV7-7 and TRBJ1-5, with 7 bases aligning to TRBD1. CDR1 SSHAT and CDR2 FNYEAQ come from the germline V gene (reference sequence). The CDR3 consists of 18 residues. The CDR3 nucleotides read TGTGCTAGCACTCTGAACGGGACAGCACTGTGTAGCAATCAGCCCCAGCATTTT. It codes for CASTLNGTALCSNQPQHF. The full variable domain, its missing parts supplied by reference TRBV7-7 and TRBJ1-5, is GAGVSQSPRYKVTKRGQDVTLRCDPISSHATLYWYQQALGQGPEFLTYFNYEAQPDKSGLPSDRFSAERPEGSISTLTIQRTEQRDSAMYRCASTLNGTALCSNQPQHFGDGTRLSIL.

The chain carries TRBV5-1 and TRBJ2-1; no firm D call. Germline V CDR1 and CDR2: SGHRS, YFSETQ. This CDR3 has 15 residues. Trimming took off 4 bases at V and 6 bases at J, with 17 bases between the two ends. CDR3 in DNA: TGCGCCAGCAGCCCCGCTGTGGGCGTTCCCAATGAGCAGTTCTTC. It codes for CASSPAVGVPNEQFF. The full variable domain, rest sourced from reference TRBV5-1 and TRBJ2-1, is KAGVTQTPRYLIKTRGQQVTLSCSPISGHRSVSWYQQTPGQGLQFLFEYFSETQRNKGNFPGRFSGRQFSNSRSEMNVSTLELGDSALYLCASSPAVGVPNEQFFGPGTRLTVL.

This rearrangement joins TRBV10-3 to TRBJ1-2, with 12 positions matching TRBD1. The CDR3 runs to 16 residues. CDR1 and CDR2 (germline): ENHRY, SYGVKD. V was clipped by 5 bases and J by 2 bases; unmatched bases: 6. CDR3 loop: CAISLGQGAQNYGYTF. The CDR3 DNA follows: TGTGCCATCAGTTTGGGACAGGGGGCTCAGAACTATGGCTACACCTTC.

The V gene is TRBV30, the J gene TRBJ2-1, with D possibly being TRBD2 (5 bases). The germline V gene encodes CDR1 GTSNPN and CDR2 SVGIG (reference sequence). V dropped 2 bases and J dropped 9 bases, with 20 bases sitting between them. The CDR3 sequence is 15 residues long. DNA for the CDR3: TGTGCCTGGAGTACGGGGAGTAGCCTGTTCGGTGAGCAGTTCTTC. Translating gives CAWSTGSSLFGEQFF.

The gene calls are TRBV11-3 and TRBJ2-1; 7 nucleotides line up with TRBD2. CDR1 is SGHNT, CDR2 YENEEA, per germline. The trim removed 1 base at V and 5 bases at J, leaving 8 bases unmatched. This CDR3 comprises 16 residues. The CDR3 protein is CASSLGIRLADNEQFF. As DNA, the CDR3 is TGTGCCAGCAGCTTAGGAATACGACTAGCCGACAATGAGCAGTTCTTC.

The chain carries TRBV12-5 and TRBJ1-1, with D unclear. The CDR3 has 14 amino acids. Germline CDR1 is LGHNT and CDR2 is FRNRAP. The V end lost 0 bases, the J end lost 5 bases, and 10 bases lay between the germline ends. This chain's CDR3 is CASGLVPTGTEAFF. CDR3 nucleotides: TGTGCTAGTGGTTTGGTTCCCACGGGAACTGAAGCTTTCTTT.

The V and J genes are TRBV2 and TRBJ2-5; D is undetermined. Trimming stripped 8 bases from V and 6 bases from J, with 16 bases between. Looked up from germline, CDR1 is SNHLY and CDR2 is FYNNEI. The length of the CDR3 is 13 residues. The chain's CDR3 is CASLLGAFQTQYF. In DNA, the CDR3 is TGTGCCAGCCTCCTAGGCGCTTTCCAGACCCAGTACTTC.

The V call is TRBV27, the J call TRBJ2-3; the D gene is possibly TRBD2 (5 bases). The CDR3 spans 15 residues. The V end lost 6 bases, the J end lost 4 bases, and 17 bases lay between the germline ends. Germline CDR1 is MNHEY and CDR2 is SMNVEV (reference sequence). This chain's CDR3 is CASRPRSVRADTQYF. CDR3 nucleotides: TGTGCCAGCAGACCGCGATCGGTGAGGGCAGATACGCAGTATTTT.

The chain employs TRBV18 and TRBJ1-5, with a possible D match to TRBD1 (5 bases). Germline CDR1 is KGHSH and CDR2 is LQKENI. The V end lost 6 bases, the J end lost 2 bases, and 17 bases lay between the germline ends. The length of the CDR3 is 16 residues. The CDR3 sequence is CASSQGLTSGNQPQHF. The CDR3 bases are TGTGCCAGCTCCCAGGGTCTAACATCTGGCAATCAGCCCCAGCATTTT.

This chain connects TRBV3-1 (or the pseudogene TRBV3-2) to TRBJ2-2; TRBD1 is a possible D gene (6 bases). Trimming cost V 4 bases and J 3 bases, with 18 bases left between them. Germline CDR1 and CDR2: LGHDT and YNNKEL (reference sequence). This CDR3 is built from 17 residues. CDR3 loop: CASSRYTGMRHTGELFF. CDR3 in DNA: TGTGCCAGCAGCCGCTATACAGGGATGAGACACACCGGGGAGCTGTTTTTT.

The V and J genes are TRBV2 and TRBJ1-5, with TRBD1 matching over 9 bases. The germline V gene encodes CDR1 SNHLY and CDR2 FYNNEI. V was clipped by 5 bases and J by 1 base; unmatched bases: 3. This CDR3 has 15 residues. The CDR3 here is CASSRQGESNQPQHF. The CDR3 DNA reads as TGTGCCAGCAGTCGACAGGGGGAAAGCAATCAGCCCCAGCATTTT.

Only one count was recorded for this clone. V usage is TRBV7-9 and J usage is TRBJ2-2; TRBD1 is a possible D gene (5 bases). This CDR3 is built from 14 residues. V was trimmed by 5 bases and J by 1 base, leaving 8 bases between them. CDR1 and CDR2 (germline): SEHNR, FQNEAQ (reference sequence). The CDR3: CASSDQGNTGELFF. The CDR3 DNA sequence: TGTGCCAGCAGCGATCAGGGGAACACCGGGGAGCTGTTTTTT.

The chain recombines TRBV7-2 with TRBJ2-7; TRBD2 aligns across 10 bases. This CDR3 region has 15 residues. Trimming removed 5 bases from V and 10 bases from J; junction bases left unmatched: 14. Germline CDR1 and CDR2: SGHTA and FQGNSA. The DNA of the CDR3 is TGTGCCAGCAGCCCCTACAGTAGACTAGCGGGTATCCAGTACTTC. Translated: CASSPYSRLAGIQYF. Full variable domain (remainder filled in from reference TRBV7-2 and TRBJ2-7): GAGVSQSPSNKVTEKGKDVELRCDPISGHTALYWYRQSLGQGLEFLIYFQGNSAPDKSGLPSDRFSAERTGGSVSTLTIQRTQQEDSAVYLCASSPYSRLAGIQYFGPGTRLTVT.

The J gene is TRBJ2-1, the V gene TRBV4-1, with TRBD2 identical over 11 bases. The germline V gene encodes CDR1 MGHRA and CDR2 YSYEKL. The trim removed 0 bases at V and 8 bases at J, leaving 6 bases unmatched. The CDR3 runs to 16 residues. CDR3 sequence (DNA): TGCGCCAGCAGCCAAGAACGGACTAGCGGGTGGGATGAGCAGTTCTTC. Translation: CASSQERTSGWDEQFF.

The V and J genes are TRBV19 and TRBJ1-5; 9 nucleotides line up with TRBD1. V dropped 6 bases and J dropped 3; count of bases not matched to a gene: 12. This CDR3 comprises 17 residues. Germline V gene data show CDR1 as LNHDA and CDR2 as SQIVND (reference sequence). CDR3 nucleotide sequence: TGTGCCAGTAGGCACCTCGCCGGGACAGGGATCAATCAGCCCCAGCATTTT. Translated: CASRHLAGTGINQPQHF.

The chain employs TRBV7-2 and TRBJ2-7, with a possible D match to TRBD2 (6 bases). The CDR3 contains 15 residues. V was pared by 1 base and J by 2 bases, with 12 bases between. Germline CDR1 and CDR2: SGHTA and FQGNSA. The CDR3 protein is CASSLGGGIPYEQYF. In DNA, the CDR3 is TGTGCCAGCAGCTTAGGGGGCGGGATACCCTACGAGCAGTACTTC. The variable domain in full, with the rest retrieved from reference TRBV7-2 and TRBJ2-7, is GAGVSQSPSNKVTEKGKDVELRCDPISGHTALYWYRQSLGQGLEFLIYFQGNSAPDKSGLPSDRFSAERTGGSVSTLTIQRTQQEDSAVYLCASSLGGGIPYEQYFGPGTRLTVT.

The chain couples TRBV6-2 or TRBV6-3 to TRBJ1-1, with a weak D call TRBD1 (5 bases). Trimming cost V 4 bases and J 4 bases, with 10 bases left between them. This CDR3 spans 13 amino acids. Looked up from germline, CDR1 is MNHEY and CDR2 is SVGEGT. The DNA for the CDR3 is TGTGCCAGCAGTTTCGGAAGGGGCACTGAAGCTTTCTTT. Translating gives CASSFGRGTEAFF.